This paragraph reports one T cell receptor (beta chain). The CDR3 spans 13 residues. Germline V lookup: CDR1 LNHDA, CDR2 SQIVND (reference sequence). Trimming stripped 6 bases from V and 7 bases from J, with 12 bases between. Quantitative 5'-RACE was performed with molecular barcodes, and it yielded the TCR beta libraries. TCRdb re-derived calls from the 5' RACE reads in MiXCR, one entry per CDR3 protein. The table has 35,000 to 45,000 distinct CDR3 sequences, approximately 10% seen once. This record comes from a study of CD8 T cells in ankylosing spondylitis. The sample was blood, either unsorted or a sorted T cell fraction (not recorded which). V and J are TRBV19 and TRBJ2-2; TRBD1 or TRBD2 may be the D gene (6 bases each). This sequence was found in a male donor with ankylosing spondylitis or in good health (not recorded which). The CDR3 protein is CASSRGLGGELFF. The CDR3 DNA follows: TGTGCCAGTAGCCGGGGGCTCGGCGGGGAGCTGTTTTTT.